The next 30 T cell receptor beta chains were all read from a single sample in a study of T cell responses to AZD1222 COVID-19 vaccine. The protocol was immunoSEQ multiplex PCR, while the TCRdb copy is restricted to in-frame clones and leaves out a portion. The table includes 130,000 to 150,000 clones, 85% to 95% detected once. Sequencing used peripheral blood, obtained after recovery from COVID-19. These receptors came from an adult who had recovered from COVID-19.

The chain has TRBV5-6 and TRBJ1-2; D possibly corresponds to TRBD1 (5 bases). This CDR3 region has 15 residues. V was cut by 4 bases and J by 4 bases, with 17 bases left in between. CDR1 and CDR2 from the germline V gene are SGHDT and YYEEEE. CDR3 sequence (DNA): TGTGCCAGCAGCCAGCGGGGACCAGTTGGCTATGGCTACACCTTC. This codes for CASSQRGPVGYGYTF.

V gene TRBV19 combines with J gene TRBJ1-5; D gene ambiguous. CDR1 LNHDA and CDR2 SQIVND come from the germline V gene (reference sequence). The CDR3 sequence is 13 residues long. Trimming pared 5 bases from V and 5 bases from J, leaving 10 bases between. CDR3 in DNA: TGTGCCAGTAGTTTCCCAAATTATCAGCCCCAGCATTTT. Its protein product is CASSFPNYQPQHF.

This clone was seen once. This chain connects TRBV2 to TRBJ2-3, with 7 nucleotides matching TRBD2. Germline V lookup: CDR1 SNHLY, CDR2 FYNNEI. The CDR3 is 15 residues long. The junction had 12 bases not matched to a gene; V was cut back by 6 bases and J by 6 bases. CDR3 DNA sequence: TGTGCCAGCAGAGCCGGGCGGGAGAGTAGTGATACGCAGTATTTT. It is translated as CASRAGRESSDTQYF. Full variable domain (outside the CDR3, taken from reference TRBV2 and TRBJ2-3): EPEVTQTPSHQVTQMGQEVILRCVPISNHLYFYWYRQILGQKVEFLVSFYNNEISEKSEIFDDQFSVERPDGSNFTLKIRSTKLEDSAMYFCASRAGRESSDTQYFGPGTRLTVL.

The table lists this clone with a count of one. The V and J genes are TRBV19 and TRBJ2-7; 12 bases line up with TRBD2. After removal of 6 bases from V and 1 base from J, the junction contained 7 bases not matched to a gene. This CDR3 region has 16 residues. The germline V gene encodes CDR1 LNHDA and CDR2 SQIVND (reference sequence). The CDR3 protein is CASRDGGLAGSYEQYF. The CDR3 DNA follows: TGTGCCAGTAGAGACGGTGGACTAGCGGGATCCTACGAGCAGTACTTC.

The rearrangement links TRBV6-5 to TRBJ1-2; TRBD1 might be the D (5 bases). The CDR3 has 14 amino acids. Germline lookup yields CDR1 MNHEY and CDR2 SVGAGI. V shed 5 bases and J shed 2 bases, with 12 bases lying between them. CDR3 amino acids: CASSRVQENYGYTF. The CDR3 DNA reads TGTGCCAGCAGTAGAGTACAGGAGAACTATGGCTACACCTTC.

The V gene is TRBV19, the J gene TRBJ2-1, with 9 positions matching TRBD2. The ends lost 1 base at V and 6 bases at J; junction bases unmatched: 4. There are 15 residues in the CDR3. In germline, CDR1 is LNHDA, CDR2 SQIVND (reference sequence). The CDR3 DNA reads as TGTGCCAGTAGTATAGGTAGCGGGAGTGCCAATGAGCAGTTCTTC. Translating it yields CASSIGSGSANEQFF.

This rearrangement joins TRBV7-9 to TRBJ2-7, with D unresolved. This CDR3 region has 12 residues. V lost 4 bases to trimming and J lost 0 bases, with 4 bases between them. CDR1 is SEHNR, CDR2 FQNEAQ, per germline (reference sequence). The CDR3 nucleotides are TGTGCCAGCAGCTCCAACTCCTACGAGCAGTACTTC. Its translation is CASSSNSYEQYF.

This clone was seen more than once but under ten times. This chain uses TRBV2 with TRBJ2-1, with TRBD2 as a possible D gene (5 bases). The CDR3 loop spans 12 amino acids. Germline CDR1 is SNHLY and CDR2 is FYNNEI. Trimming cost V 2 bases and J 13 bases, with 12 bases left between them. CDR3 bases: TGTGCCAGCAGTGAAATTGGAGAGGGTCAGTTCTTC. It is translated as CASSEIGEGQFF.

The chain recombines TRBV6-6 with TRBJ2-2, with TRBD1 identical over 9 bases. CDR3 length equals 14 residues. V shed 5 bases and J 6 bases; nucleotides not matched to a gene: 4. In germline, CDR1 is MNHNY, CDR2 SVGAGI (reference sequence). This CDR3 reads CASSRNRGPGELFF. CDR3 bases: TGTGCCAGCAGTAGGAACAGGGGGCCCGGGGAGCTGTTTTTT.

The chain uses TRBV27 and TRBJ2-7; 10 bases line up with TRBD1. V trimming: 1 base; J trimming: 1 base; junction bases outside the gene matches: 4. CDR3 size: 16 residues. Germline V lookup: CDR1 MNHEY, CDR2 SMNVEV (reference sequence). CDR3 in DNA: TGTGCCAGCAGTTTATTTCGGGACAGGGGATCCTACGAGCAGTACTTC. Protein product: CASSLFRDRGSYEQYF.

The rearrangement joins TRBV5-4 to TRBJ2-7; tentative D call: TRBD1 (5 bases). Germline V gene sequence: CDR1 SGHNT, CDR2 YYREEE (reference sequence). The CDR3 extends over 12 amino acids. V was shortened by 2 bases and J by 5 bases, with 8 bases between the two germline ends. CDR3 protein: CASSFDSNEQYF. Here the CDR3 DNA reads TGTGCCAGCAGCTTCGACAGCAACGAGCAGTACTTC.

V is TRBV3-1 (or the pseudogene TRBV3-2) and J is TRBJ2-3, with 7 nucleotides matching TRBD2. Germline-derived CDR1 and CDR2 are LGHDT and YNNKEL (reference sequence). V lost 1 base to trimming and J lost 5 bases; unmatched junction nucleotides: 12. The CDR3 loop spans 17 amino acids. CDR3 sequence (DNA): TGTGCCAGCAGCCAAGCCACTTTGCGGGAGCGGGAAGATACGCAGTATTTT. Protein sequence: CASSQATLREREDTQYF.

The chain uses TRBV28 and TRBJ2-1, with D perhaps TRBD1 (5 bases). The CDR3 has 15 residues. Trimming left V 0 bases short and J 6 bases short, with 12 bases between. CDR1 is MDHEN, CDR2 SYDVKM, per germline. CDR3 amino acids: CASSLWIGAANEQFF. The DNA for the CDR3 is TGTGCCAGCAGTTTATGGATAGGGGCTGCCAATGAGCAGTTCTTC.

This chain connects TRBV4-1 to TRBJ1-5, with D unresolved. Germline-derived CDR1 and CDR2 are MGHRA and YSYEKL. Trimming cost V 6 bases and J 5 bases, with 11 bases left between them. CDR3 length equals 13 residues. The chain's CDR3 is CASRLAMDQPQHF. CDR3 nucleotide sequence: TGCGCCAGCAGGCTAGCTATGGATCAGCCCCAGCATTTT.

The chain has TRBV21-1 and TRBJ2-1. TRBV21-1 is labeled a pseudogene. The CDR3 runs to 13 residues. CDR3 protein: CASSKRADNEQFF. CDR3 in DNA: TGTGCCAGCAGCAAACGGGCAGACAATGAGCAGTTCTTC.

This sequence joins TRBV28 and TRBJ1-5; 7 bases fit TRBD1. CDR3 size: 15 residues. CDR1 is MDHEN, CDR2 SYDVKM, per germline. The J segment lost 6 bases and the V segment lost 6 bases, leaving 11 bases of the junction unmatched. The CDR3 region is CASRPLDRDSQPQHF. The CDR3, as DNA: TGTGCCAGCAGACCTCTTGACAGGGACTCTCAGCCCCAGCATTTT.

This rearrangement joins TRBV6-6 to TRBJ2-2, with TRBD2 matching 9 bases. J was trimmed by 0 bases and V by 5 bases; bases with no gene match: 7. The CDR3 contains 17 residues. The germline gives CDR1 MNHNY, CDR2 SVGAGI (reference sequence). The CDR3 sequence: CASSPLAGGSNTGELFF. The DNA for the CDR3 is TGTGCCAGCAGTCCACTAGCGGGCGGATCGAACACCGGGGAGCTGTTTTTT.

V and J are TRBV27 and TRBJ2-6; the D gene is possibly TRBD1 (6 bases). Looked up from germline, CDR1 is MNHEY and CDR2 is SMNVEV (reference sequence). CDR3 size: 15 residues. V lost 9 bases and J 2 bases, leaving 14 bases between the germline ends. DNA of the CDR3: TGTGCCAGTAGTAAACAGGGTACTGGGGCCAACGTCCTGACTTTC. Protein: CASSKQGTGANVLTF.

This clone came up once. The chain has TRBV6-5 and TRBJ2-2, with D possibly matching TRBD1 (6 bases). Germline CDR1 and CDR2: MNHEY and SVGAGI. CDR3 size: 14 residues. The V and J ends lost 8 bases and 0 bases respectively, with 10 bases between them. The CDR3 DNA reads TGTGCCAGCCTACAGGGCACGAACACCGGGGAGCTGTTTTTT. Its translation is CASLQGTNTGELFF.

This sequence joins TRBV10-1 and TRBJ1-4, with 7 bases identical to TRBD1. Germline values: CDR1 WNHNN, CDR2 SYGVQD (reference sequence). The CDR3 is made up of 16 amino acids. Germline trimming cut 7 bases from V and 1 base from J; bases unmatched to any gene: 9. The DNA for the CDR3 is TGCGCCAGCAATCTGACAGGGAATGGAACTAATGAAAAACTGTTTTTT. Translation gives CASNLTGNGTNEKLFF.

The rearrangement uses TRBV6-1 and TRBJ2-7, with D tentatively TRBD1 or TRBD2 (6 bases each). From germline, CDR1 is MNHNS and CDR2 SASEGT. V lost 2 bases, J lost 4 bases, and 18 bases lay in between. The CDR3 length is 16 residues. This chain's CDR3 is CASSESFSGASYEQYF. In nucleotides, the CDR3 is TGTGCCAGCAGTGAATCCTTCTCGGGGGCCAGTTACGAGCAGTACTTC.

The chain couples TRBV5-4 to TRBJ1-3, with TRBD1 matching over 8 bases. The germline gives CDR1 SGHNT, CDR2 YYREEE (reference sequence). The V gene end was trimmed by 0 bases and the J gene end by 3 bases; junction bases not matched to a gene: 2. The CDR3 totals 15 residues. In DNA form, the CDR3 reads TGTGCCAGCAGCTTGGGAGGGACAGGTGGAAACACCATATATTTT. Protein sequence: CASSLGGTGGNTIYF.

The chain combines TRBV9 with TRBJ2-5, with 10 nucleotides matching TRBD2. Unmatched junction bases numbered 16, after V lost 3 bases and J lost 5 bases. The germline CDR1 and CDR2 sequences are SGDLS and YYNGEE. The CDR3 extends over 18 amino acids. CDR3 sequence reads: CASSAELESGRARETQYF. The CDR3 nucleotides are TGTGCCAGCAGCGCTGAACTGGAAAGCGGGAGGGCCCGGGAGACCCAGTACTTC.

The CDR3, as DNA: TGTGCCAGCAGCCAACCGGGAGGGGGTCTAGTCTATGGCTACACCTTC. It codes for CASSQPGGGLVYGYTF. The chain recombines TRBV16 with TRBJ1-2, with D possibly matching TRBD1 (6 bases). CDR1 is KGHSY and CDR2 is FQNENV in the germline V gene. The CDR3 totals 16 residues. Trimming stripped 2 bases from V and 4 bases from J, with 17 bases between.

V usage is TRBV27 and J usage is TRBJ2-1, with 11 bases matching TRBD2. Unmatched junction bases numbered 5, after V lost 4 bases and J lost 6 bases. Germline V gives CDR1 MNHEY, CDR2 SMNVEV (reference sequence). CDR3 size: 15 residues. The CDR3 loop reads CASSSLAGDPNEQFF. The DNA for the CDR3 is TGTGCCAGCAGTTCACTAGCGGGAGACCCCAATGAGCAGTTCTTC.

The rearrangement joins TRBV5-1 to TRBJ2-2; no reliable D call. The V end was cut by 10 bases, the J end by 2 bases, with 15 bases between. This CDR3 has 14 amino acids. Germline V gene data show CDR1 as SGHRS and CDR2 as YFSETQ. CDR3 in DNA: TGCGCCTATCTCGCCCGGCTAAACACCGGGGAGCTGTTTTTT. This codes for CAYLARLNTGELFF.

The chain recombines TRBV19 with TRBJ1-5; maybe TRBD1 (5 bases). Germline CDR1 is LNHDA and CDR2 is SQIVND (reference sequence). Trimming took off 2 bases at V and 6 bases at J, with 14 bases between the two ends. The CDR3 is made up of 15 amino acids. CDR3 loop: CASSIRPSGGQPQHF. CDR3 sequence (DNA): TGTGCCAGTAGTATAAGGCCTTCGGGGGGTCAGCCCCAGCATTTT.

This clone was found once. This chain connects TRBV28 to TRBJ2-7, with 11 nucleotides matching TRBD2. This CDR3 has 18 amino acids. Germline V gene lookup returns CDR1 MDHEN and CDR2 SYDVKM. V lost 4 bases, J lost 4 bases, and 15 bases stayed unmatched. In DNA form, the CDR3 reads TGTGCCAGCAGTTCTGGGACTAGCGGACAACGAGGGGATTACGAGCAGTACTTC. Its translation is CASSSGTSGQRGDYEQYF.

This chain connects TRBV7-3 to TRBJ2-7; no clear D gene. Trimming shortened V by 3 bases and J by 2 bases, and 8 bases separated the two germline ends. From germline, CDR1 is SGHTA and CDR2 FQGTGA. This CDR3 has 13 amino acids. CDR3: CASSFGRTYEQYF. CDR3 bases: TGTGCCAGCAGCTTTGGCAGGACCTACGAGCAGTACTTC.

The chain carries TRBV4-1 and TRBJ2-7, with 8 bases identical to TRBD2. CDR3 length: 17 residues. The ends lost 0 bases at V and 2 bases at J; junction bases unmatched: 9. Germline V gene lookup returns CDR1 MGHRA and CDR2 YSYEKL. The CDR3 coding sequence is TGCGCCAGCAGCCAAGAAGAGGAGCGGGAGTACGCCTACGAGCAGTACTTC. Amino acids: CASSQEEEREYAYEQYF.